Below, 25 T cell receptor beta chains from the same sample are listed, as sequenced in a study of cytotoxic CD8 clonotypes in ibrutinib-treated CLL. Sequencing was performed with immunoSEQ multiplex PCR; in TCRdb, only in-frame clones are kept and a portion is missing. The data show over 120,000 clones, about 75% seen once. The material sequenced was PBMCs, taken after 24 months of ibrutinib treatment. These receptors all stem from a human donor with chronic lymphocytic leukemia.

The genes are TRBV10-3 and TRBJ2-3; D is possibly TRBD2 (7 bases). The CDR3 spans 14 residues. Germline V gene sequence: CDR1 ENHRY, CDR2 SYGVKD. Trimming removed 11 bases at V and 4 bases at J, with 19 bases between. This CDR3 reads CASEVGGVADTQYF. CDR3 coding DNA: TGTGCCTCCGAGGTAGGGGGGGTTGCAGATACGCAGTATTTT.

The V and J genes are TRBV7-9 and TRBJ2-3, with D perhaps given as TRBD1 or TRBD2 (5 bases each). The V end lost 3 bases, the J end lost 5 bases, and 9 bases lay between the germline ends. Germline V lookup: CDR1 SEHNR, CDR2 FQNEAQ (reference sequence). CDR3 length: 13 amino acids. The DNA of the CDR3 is TGTGCCAGCAGCTTCAGAGGGGTAGATACGCAGTATTTT. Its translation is CASSFRGVDTQYF.

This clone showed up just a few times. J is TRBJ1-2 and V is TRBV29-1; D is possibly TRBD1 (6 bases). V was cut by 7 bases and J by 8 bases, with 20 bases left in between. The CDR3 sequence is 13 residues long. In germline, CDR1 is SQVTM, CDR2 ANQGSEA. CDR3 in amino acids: CSAPGGGARGYTF. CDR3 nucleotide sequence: TGCAGCGCTCCGGGCGGGGGGGCGCGAGGCTACACCTTC.

The CDR3 nucleotides read TGTGCCAGCAGTTTGAGCCGGGACAGTGGCACTGAAGCTTTCTTT. Residues: CASSLSRDSGTEAFF. This chain joins TRBV27 and TRBJ1-1; TRBD1 agrees at 7 bases. Germline V CDR1 and CDR2: MNHEY, SMNVEV (reference sequence). The junction had 8 bases not matched to a gene; V was cut back by 3 bases and J by 4 bases. The CDR3 extends over 15 amino acids.

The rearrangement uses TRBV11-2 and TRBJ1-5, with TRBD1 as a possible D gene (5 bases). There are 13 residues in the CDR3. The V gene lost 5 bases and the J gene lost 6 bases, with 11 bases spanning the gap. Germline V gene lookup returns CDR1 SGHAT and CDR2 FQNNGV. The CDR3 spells CASSPAGGQPQHF. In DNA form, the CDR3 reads TGTGCCAGCAGCCCCGCCGGGGGTCAGCCCCAGCATTTT.

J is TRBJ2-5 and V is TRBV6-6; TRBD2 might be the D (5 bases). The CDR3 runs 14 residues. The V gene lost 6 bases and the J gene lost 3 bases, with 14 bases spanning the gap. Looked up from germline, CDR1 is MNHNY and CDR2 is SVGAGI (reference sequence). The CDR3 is CASRPGTAKETQYF. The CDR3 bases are TGTGCCAGCAGACCGGGAACAGCAAAAGAGACCCAGTACTTC.

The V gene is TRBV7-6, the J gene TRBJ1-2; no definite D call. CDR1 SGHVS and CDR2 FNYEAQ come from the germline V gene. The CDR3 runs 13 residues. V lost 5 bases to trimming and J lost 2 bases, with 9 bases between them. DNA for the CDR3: TGTGCCAGCAGCCCTGGGGAAAACTATGGCTACACCTTC. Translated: CASSPGENYGYTF.

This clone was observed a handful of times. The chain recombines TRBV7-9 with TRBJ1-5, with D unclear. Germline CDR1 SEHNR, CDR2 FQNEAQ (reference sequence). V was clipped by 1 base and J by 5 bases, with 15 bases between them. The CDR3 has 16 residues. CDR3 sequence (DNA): TGTGCCAGCAGCTTAGGGTCAGGTGTAATCGATCAGCCCCAGCATTTT. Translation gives CASSLGSGVIDQPQHF.

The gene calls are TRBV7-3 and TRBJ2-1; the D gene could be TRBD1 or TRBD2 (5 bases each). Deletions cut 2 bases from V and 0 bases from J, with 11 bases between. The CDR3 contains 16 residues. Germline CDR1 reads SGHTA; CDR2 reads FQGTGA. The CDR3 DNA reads TGTGCCAGCAGCTTATGGGGGACGAGCTCCTACAATGAGCAGTTCTTC. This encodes CASSLWGTSSYNEQFF.

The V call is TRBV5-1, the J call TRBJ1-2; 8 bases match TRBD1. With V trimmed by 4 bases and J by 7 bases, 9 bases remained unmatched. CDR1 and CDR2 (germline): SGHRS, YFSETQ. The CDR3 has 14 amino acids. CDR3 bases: TGCGCCAGCAGCCCCCAGACAGGGGAGGCTGGCTACACCTTC. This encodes CASSPQTGEAGYTF. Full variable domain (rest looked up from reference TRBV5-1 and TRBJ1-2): KAGVTQTPRYLIKTRGQQVTLSCSPISGHRSVSWYQQTPGQGLQFLFEYFSETQRNKGNFPGRFSGRQFSNSRSEMNVSTLELGDSALYLCASSPQTGEAGYTFGSGTRLTVV.

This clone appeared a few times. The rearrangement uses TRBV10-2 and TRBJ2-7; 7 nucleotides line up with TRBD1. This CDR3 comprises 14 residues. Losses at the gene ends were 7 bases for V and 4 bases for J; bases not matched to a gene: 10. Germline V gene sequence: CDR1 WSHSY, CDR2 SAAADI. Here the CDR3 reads CASTTGRGAYEQYF. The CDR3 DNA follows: TGCGCCAGCACGACAGGGAGAGGGGCTTACGAGCAGTACTTC.

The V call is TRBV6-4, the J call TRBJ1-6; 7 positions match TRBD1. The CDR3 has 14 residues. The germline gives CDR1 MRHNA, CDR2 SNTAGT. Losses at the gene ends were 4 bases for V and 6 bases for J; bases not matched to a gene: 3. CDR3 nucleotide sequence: TGTGCCAGCAGTGGGGACAGTGGTAATTCACCCCTCCACTTT. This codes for CASSGDSGNSPLHF.

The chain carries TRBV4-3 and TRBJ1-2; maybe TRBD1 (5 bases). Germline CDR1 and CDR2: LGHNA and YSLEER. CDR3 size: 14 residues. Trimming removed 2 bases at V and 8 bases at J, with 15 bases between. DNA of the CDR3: TGCGCCAGCAGCCAAAACGGGGGACCGGGGGGCTACACCTTC. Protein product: CASSQNGGPGGYTF.

CDR3 sequence (DNA): TGCGCCAGCAGCTTGGGGGCACTCTGGGGTGAAAAACTGTTTTTT. This encodes CASSLGALWGEKLFF. The rearrangement joins TRBV5-1 to TRBJ1-4; D remains unclear. The V gene's germline CDR1 is SGHRS and CDR2 YFSETQ. The ends were cut back, 0 bases at V and 7 bases at J, with 13 bases in the middle. The CDR3 is made up of 15 amino acids.

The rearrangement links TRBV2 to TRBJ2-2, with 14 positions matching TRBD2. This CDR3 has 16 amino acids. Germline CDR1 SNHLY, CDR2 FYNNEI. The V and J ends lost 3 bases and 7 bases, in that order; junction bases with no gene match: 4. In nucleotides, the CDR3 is TGTGCCAGCAGTGAGACTAGCGGGAGGGCCGGCGGGGAGCTGTTTTTT. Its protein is CASSETSGRAGGELFF.

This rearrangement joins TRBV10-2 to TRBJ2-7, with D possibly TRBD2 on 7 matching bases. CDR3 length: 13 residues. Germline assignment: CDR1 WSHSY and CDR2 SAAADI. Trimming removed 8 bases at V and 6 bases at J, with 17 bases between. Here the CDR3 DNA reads TGCGCCAGCCAAGGGGGGGGGCGCAGCGAGCAGTACTTC. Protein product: CASQGGGRSEQYF.

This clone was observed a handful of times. The CDR3 DNA sequence: TGTGCCTGGAGGGGGGACTTGGGCTCACCCCTCCACTTT. Translation: CAWRGDLGSPLHF. The chain links TRBV30 to TRBJ1-6, with D tentatively TRBD1 (5 bases). Trimming took 3 bases from V and 10 from J, leaving 13 bases between them. The CDR3 length is 13 residues. Germline CDR1 and CDR2: GTSNPN and SVGIG (reference sequence).

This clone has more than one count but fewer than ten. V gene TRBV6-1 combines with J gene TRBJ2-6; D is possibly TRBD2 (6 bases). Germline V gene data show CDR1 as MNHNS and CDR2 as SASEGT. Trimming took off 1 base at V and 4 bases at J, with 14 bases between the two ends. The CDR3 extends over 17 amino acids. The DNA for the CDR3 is TGTGCCAGCAGTGAAGGACCCCCGGGGGAGGGGGCCAACGTCCTGACTTTC. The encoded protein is CASSEGPPGEGANVLTF.

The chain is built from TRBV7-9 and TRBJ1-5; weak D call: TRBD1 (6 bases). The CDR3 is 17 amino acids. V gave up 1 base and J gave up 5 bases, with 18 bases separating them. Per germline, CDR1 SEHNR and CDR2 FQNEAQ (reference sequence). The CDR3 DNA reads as TGTGCCAGCAGCTTAGGACCGGGGAAGACAGGACATCAGCCCCAGCATTTT. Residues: CASSLGPGKTGHQPQHF. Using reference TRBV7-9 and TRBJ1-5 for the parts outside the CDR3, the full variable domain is DTGVSQNPRHKITKRGQNVTFRCDPISEHNRLYWYRQTLGQGPEFLTYFQNEAQLEKSRLLSDRFSAERPKGSFSTLEIQRTEQGDSAMYLCASSLGPGKTGHQPQHFGDGTRLSIL.

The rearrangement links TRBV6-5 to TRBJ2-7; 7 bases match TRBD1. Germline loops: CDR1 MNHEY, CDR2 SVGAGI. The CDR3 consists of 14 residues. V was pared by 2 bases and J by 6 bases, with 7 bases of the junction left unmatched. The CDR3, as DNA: TGTGCCAGCAGTTACGGGGGACAGAGCGGCGAGCAGTACTTC. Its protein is CASSYGGQSGEQYF.

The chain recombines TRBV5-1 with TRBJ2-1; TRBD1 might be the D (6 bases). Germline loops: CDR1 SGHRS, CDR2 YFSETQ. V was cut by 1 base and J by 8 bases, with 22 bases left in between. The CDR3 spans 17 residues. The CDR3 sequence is CASSLFRSGDTNDEQFF. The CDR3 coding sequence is TGCGCCAGCAGCTTGTTTCGCTCAGGGGATACGAACGATGAGCAGTTCTTC.

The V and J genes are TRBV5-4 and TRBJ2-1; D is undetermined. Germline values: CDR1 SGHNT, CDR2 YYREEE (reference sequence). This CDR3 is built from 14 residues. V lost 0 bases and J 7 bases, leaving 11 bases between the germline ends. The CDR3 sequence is CASSLAYRVNEQFF. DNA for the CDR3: TGTGCCAGCAGCTTGGCCTATCGGGTGAATGAGCAGTTCTTC. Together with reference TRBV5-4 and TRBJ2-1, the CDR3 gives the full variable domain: ETGVTQSPTHLIKTRGQQVTLRCSSQSGHNTVSWYQQALGQGPQFIFQYYREEENGRGNFPPRFSGLQFPNYSSELNVNALELDDSALYLCASSLAYRVNEQFFGPGTRLTVL.

In nucleotides, the CDR3 is TGCACCAGCAGCCAAGGGTCAGGGGGTAACCGGGCCACCGGGGAGCTGTTTTTT. Residues: CTSSQGSGGNRATGELFF. This chain joins TRBV1 and TRBJ2-2; TRBD1, as called in the table, went unchecked against the DNA. TRBV1 is listed as a pseudogene. The CDR3 is 18 amino acids.

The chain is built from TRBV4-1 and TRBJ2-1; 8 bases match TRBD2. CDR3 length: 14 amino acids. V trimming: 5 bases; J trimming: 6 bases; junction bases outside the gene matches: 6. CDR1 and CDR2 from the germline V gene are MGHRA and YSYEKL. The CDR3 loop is CASSYSGSPNEQFF. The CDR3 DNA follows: TGCGCCAGCAGCTACAGCGGGAGTCCCAATGAGCAGTTCTTC.

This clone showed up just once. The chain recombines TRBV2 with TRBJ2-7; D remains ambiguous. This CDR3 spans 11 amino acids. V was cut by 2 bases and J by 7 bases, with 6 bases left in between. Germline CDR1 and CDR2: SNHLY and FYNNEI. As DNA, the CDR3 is TGTGCCAGCAGTGAACTTGGGGAGCAGTACTTC. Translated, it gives CASSELGEQYF.